This T cell receptor beta chain was recovered during a study of OX40 agonist ivuxolimab in advanced cancers. Background on the study: The patients got ivuxolimab, which is an agonistic anti-OX40 (CD134) antibody.

Repertoires were generated with immunoSEQ multiplex PCR, while TCRdb's copy carries only in-frame clones and drops some. The profile covers about 59,000 clones, with roughly 84% appearing a single time and 0.6% to 0.8% taken by the ten largest. Germline assignment: CDR1 PRHDT and CDR2 FYEKMQ (reference sequence). With 4 bases removed from V and 4 bases from J, the gap between germline ends came to 14 bases. CDR3 length equals 14 residues. The clonotype originates from an adult with an advanced solid tumor such as melanoma, head and neck, liver or kidney cancer. The sample consisted of CD4+ or CD8+ T cells sorted from blood, taken in a trial of the OX40 agonist ivuxolimab. The chain recombines TRBV13 with TRBJ2-7; weak D call: TRBD1 (6 bases). The CDR3 here is CASSSKGHLYEQYF. The DNA of the CDR3 is TGTGCCAGCAGCTCAAAGGGACACTTATACGAGCAGTACTTC.